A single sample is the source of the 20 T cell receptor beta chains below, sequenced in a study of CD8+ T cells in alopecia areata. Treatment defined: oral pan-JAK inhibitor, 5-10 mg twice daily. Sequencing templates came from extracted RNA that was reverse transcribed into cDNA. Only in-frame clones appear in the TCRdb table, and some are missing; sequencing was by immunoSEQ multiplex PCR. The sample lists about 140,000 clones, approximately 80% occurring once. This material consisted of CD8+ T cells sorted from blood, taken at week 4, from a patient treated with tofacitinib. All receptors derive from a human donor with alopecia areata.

CDR3 residues: CASRKTGVYNEQFF. In nucleotides, the CDR3 is TGTGCCAGCAGAAAAACAGGGGTCTACAATGAGCAGTTCTTC. V gene TRBV27 combines with J gene TRBJ2-1; 7 bases fit TRBD1. The length of the CDR3 is 14 residues. V lost 6 bases, J lost 3 bases, and 5 bases stayed unmatched. Germline V lookup: CDR1 MNHEY, CDR2 SMNVEV (reference sequence).

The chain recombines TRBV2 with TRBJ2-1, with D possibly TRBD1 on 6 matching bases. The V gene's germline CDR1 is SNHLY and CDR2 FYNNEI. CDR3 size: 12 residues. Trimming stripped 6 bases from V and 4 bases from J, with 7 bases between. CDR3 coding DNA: TGTGCCAGCAGCCAGGGGTACAATGAGCAGTTCTTC. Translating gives CASSQGYNEQFF.

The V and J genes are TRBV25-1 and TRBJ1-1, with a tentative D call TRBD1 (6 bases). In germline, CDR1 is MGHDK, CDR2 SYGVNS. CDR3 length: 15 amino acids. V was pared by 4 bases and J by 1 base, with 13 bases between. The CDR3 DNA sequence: TGTGCCAGCAGTGCATTAACAGGGTCGAACACTGAAGCTTTCTTT. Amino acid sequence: CASSALTGSNTEAFF.

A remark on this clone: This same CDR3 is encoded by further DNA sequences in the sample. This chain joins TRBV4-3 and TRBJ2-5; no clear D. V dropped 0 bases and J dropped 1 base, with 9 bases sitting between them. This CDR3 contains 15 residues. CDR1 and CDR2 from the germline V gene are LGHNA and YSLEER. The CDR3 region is CASSQDGGFQETQYF. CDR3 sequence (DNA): TGCGCCAGCAGCCAAGACGGCGGATTCCAAGAGACCCAGTACTTC.

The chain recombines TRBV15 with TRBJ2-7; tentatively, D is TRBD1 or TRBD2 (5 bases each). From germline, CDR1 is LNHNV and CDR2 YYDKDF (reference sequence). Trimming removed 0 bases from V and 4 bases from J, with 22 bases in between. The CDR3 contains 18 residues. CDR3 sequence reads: CATSRDLGTEGFGYEQYF. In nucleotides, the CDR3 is TGTGCCACCAGCAGAGATCTGGGGACGGAAGGTTTTGGGTACGAGCAGTACTTC.

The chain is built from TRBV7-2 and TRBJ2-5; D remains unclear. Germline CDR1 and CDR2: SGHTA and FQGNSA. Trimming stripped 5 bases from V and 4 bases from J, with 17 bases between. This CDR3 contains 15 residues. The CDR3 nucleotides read TGTGCCAGCAGCCCGAGGACCGTTTCGTCAGAGACCCAGTACTTC. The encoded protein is CASSPRTVSSETQYF.

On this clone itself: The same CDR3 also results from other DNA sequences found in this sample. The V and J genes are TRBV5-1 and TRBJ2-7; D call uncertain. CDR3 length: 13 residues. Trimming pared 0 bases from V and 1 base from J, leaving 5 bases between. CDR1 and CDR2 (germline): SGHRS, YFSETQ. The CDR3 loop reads CASSLGSSYEQYF. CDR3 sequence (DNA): TGCGCCAGCAGCTTGGGGTCATCCTACGAGCAGTACTTC. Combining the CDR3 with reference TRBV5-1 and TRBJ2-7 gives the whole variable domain KAGVTQTPRYLIKTRGQQVTLSCSPISGHRSVSWYQQTPGQGLQFLFEYFSETQRNKGNFPGRFSGRQFSNSRSEMNVSTLELGDSALYLCASSLGSSYEQYFGPGTRLTVT.

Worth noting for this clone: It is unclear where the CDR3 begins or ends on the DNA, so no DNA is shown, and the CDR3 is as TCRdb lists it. This chain's CDR3 is CAWSVGGGARDF. The chain employs TRBV30 and TRBJ2-3; TRBD2 is the table's D call, not checked against the DNA. Per germline, CDR1 GTSNPN and CDR2 SVGIG (reference sequence). The CDR3 is 12 amino acids in total, end residues counted.

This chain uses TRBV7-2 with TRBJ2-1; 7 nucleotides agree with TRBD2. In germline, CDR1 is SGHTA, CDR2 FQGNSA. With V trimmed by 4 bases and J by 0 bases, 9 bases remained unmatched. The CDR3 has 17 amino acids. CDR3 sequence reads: CASSSTRSGGSYNEQFF. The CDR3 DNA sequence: TGTGCCAGCAGCTCGACCCGGTCGGGGGGCTCCTACAATGAGCAGTTCTTC.

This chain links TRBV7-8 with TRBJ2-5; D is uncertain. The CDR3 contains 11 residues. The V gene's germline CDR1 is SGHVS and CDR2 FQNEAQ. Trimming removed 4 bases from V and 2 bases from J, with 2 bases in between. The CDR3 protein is CASSWQETQYF. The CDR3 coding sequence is TGTGCCAGCAGCTGGCAAGAGACCCAGTACTTC.

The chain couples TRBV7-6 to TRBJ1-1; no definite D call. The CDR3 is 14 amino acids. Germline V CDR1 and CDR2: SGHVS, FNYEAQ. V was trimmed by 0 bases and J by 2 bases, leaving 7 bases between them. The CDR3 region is CASSLAPGNTEAFF. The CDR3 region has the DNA TGTGCCAGCAGCTTAGCCCCCGGCAACACTGAAGCTTTCTTT.

The CDR3 is CASSLDRGKTQYF. CDR3 bases: TGTGCCAGCAGCCTAGACAGGGGAAAGACCCAGTACTTC. The chain recombines TRBV7-2 with TRBJ2-5; TRBD1 matches 8 bases. Germline V CDR1 and CDR2: SGHTA, FQGNSA. CDR3 size: 13 residues. With V trimmed by 5 bases and J by 6 bases, 5 bases remained unmatched. The full variable domain, in which reference TRBV7-2 and TRBJ2-5 provide the parts outside the CDR3, is GAGVSQSPSNKVTEKGKDVELRCDPISGHTALYWYRQSLGQGLEFLIYFQGNSAPDKSGLPSDRFSAERTGGSVSTLTIQRTQQEDSAVYLCASSLDRGKTQYFGPGTRLLVL.

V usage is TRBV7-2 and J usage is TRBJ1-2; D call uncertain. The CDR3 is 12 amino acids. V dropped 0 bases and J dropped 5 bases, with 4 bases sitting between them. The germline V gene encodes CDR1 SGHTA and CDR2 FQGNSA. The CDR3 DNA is TGTGCCAGCAGCTTAGCGCTATATGGCTACACCTTC. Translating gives CASSLALYGYTF.

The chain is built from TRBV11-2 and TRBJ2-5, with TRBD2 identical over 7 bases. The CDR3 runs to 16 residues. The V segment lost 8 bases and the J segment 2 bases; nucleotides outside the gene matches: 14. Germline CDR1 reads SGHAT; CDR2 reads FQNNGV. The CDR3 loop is CASENWEGPEQETQYF. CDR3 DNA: TGTGCCAGCGAAAATTGGGAGGGGCCGGAACAAGAGACCCAGTACTTC.

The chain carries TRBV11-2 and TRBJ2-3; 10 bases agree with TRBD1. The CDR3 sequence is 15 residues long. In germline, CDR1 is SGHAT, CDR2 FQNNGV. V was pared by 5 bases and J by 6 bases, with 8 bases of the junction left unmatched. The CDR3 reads CASSPGTGVRDTQYF. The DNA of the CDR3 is TGTGCCAGCAGCCCCGGGACAGGGGTCAGGGATACGCAGTATTTT.

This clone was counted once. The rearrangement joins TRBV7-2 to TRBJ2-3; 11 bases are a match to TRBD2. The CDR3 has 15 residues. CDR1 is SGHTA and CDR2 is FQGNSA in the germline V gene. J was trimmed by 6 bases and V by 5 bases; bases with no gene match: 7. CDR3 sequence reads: CASSPTSGVGDTQYF. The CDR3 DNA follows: TGTGCCAGCAGCCCGACTAGCGGGGTTGGGGATACGCAGTATTTT.

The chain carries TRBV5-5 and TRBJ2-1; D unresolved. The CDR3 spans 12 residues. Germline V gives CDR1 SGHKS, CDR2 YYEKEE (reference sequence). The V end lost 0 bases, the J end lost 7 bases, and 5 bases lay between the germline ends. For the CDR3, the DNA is TGTGCCAGCAGCTTGGCAGTTAATGAGCAGTTCTTC. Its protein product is CASSLAVNEQFF.

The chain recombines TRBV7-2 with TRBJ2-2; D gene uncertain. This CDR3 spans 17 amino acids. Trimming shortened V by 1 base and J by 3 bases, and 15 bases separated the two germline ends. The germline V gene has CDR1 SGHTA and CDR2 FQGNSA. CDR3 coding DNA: TGTGCCAGCAGCTTAGTCGAGGTTCTAATTGACACCGGGGAGCTGTTTTTT. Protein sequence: CASSLVEVLIDTGELFF.

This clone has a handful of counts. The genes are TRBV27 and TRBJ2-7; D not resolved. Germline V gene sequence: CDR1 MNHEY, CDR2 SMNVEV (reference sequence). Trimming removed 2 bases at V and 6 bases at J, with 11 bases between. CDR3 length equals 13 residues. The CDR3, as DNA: TGTGCCAGCAGTTTAACGCCTTACGTCGAGCAGTACTTC. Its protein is CASSLTPYVEQYF.

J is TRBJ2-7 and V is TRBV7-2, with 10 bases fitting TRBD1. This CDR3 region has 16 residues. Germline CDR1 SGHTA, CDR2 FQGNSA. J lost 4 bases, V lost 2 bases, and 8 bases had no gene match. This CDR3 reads CASSLSSTGGAYEQYF. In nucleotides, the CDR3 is TGTGCCAGCAGCTTATCCTCGACAGGGGGCGCTTACGAGCAGTACTTC.